Listed below are T cell receptor beta chains from one sample, sequenced in a study of T cell clones after liver transplantation. Sequencing was performed with immunoSEQ multiplex PCR; in TCRdb, only in-frame clones are kept and a portion is missing. The data contain around 110,000 clones, approximately 90% of them singletons. The sequencing used CD4+ T cells from blood, collected 12 months after liver transplant. Source of these receptors: a human patient who received a liver transplant. Part of the T cells may come from the graft donor. Each CDR3 is given with its conserved first and last residue. The order of the fields is V gene, D gene, J gene, clone size, CDR3 protein, CDR3 DNA. D genes are given only for firm matches. Clone size, where shown, is once, few, many, or a class for clones that have expanded.

>TRBV15|.|TRBJ1-3|.
CATSREGDRSGDF
TGTGCCACCAGCAGAGAAGGCGACAGGTCCGGGGATTTT
>TRBV5-1|TRBD1|TRBJ2-3|.
CASSLLPGGKDTQYF
TGCGCCAGCAGCTTGCTTCCAGGGGGCAAAGATACGCAGTATTTT
>TRBV29-1|.|TRBJ2-7|.
CSVVGGVREQYF
TGCAGCGTTGTGGGGGGAGTGAGAGAGCAGTACTTC
>TRBV29-1|.|TRBJ2-2|.
CSVRASNTGELFF
TGCAGCGTTCGGGCCTCGAACACCGGGGAGCTGTTTTTT
>TRBV20-1|.|TRBJ1-1|.
CSARVNTEAFF
TGCAGTGCTAGAGTGAACACTGAAGCTTTCTTT
>TRBV6-6|TRBD1|TRBJ2-7|.
CASNRGQVYEQYF
TGTGCCAGCAACAGGGGGCAGGTCTACGAGCAGTACTTC
>TRBV4-1|.|TRBJ1-2|.
CASSQEALQGTARGYTF
TGCGCCAGCAGCCAAGAGGCCCTCCAGGGGACGGCTAGGGGCTACACCTTC
>TRBV7-2|TRBD2|TRBJ2-5|.
CASSRQTGGGETQYF
TGTGCCAGCAGCCGACAGACGGGAGGGGGAGAGACCCAGTACTTC
>TRBV29-1|.|TRBJ2-1|.
CSVERVINEQFF
TGCAGCGTTGAACGGGTAATAAATGAGCAGTTCTTC
>TRBV6-5|.|TRBJ2-2|.
CASSTWDIGGELFF
TGTGCCAGCAGTACGTGGGACATAGGAGGGGAGCTGTTTTTT
>TRBV2|.|TRBJ2-5|.
CASSEGRAVRETQYF
TGTGCCAGCAGTGAAGGTCGAGCAGTCAGGGAGACCCAGTACTTC
>TRBV28|.|TRBJ1-5|once
CASSKGHQPQHF
TGTGCCAGCAGTAAAGGGCATCAGCCCCAGCATTTT
>TRBV29-1|TRBD1|TRBJ2-3|.
CSVSDRGRSDTQYF
TGCAGCGTTTCGGACAGGGGTCGATCAGATACGCAGTATTTT
>TRBV27|.|TRBJ1-1|.
CASSNQGGLNTEAFF
TGTGCCAGCAGTAATCAGGGTGGCCTGAACACTGAAGCTTTCTTT
>TRBV5-4|TRBD1|TRBJ2-5|.
CASSLVQGRPETQYF
TGTGCCAGCAGCTTGGTACAGGGGCGCCCAGAGACCCAGTACTTC
>TRBV25-1|TRBD1|TRBJ1-1|.
CASSYTGDTEAFF
TGTGCCAGCAGTTATACAGGGGACACTGAAGCTTTCTTT